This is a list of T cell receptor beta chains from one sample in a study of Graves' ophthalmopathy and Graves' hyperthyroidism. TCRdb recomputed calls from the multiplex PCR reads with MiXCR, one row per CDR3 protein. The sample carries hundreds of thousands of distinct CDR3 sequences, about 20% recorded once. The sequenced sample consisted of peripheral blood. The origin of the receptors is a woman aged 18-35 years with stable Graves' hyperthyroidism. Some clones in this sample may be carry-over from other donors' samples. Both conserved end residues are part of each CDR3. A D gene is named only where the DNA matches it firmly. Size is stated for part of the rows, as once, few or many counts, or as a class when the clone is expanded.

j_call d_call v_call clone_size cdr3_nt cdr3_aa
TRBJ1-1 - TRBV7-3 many TGTGCCAGCAGCCAAACTGGGCAGAACACTGAAGCTTTCTTT CASSQTGQNTEAFF
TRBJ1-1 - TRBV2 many TGTGCCAGCAATGTTGAAGTACCGAACACTGAAGCTTTCTTT CASNVEVPNTEAFF
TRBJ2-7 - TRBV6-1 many TGTGCCAGCAGGGACAGCTACGAGCAGTACTTC CASRDSYEQYF
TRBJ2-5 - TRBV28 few TGTGCCAGCAGTTTTTGGGGCACGATGCCGGGACAAGAGACCCAGTACTTC CASSFWGTMPGQETQYF
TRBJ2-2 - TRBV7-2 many TGTGCCAGCTTTGGGGGGGCTTCGAACACCGGGGAGCTGTTTTTT CASFGGASNTGELFF
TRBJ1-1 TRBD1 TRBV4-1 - TGCGCCAGCAGCCCAGTGGGACAGGGGGCCGAAGCTTTCTTT CASSPVGQGAEAFF
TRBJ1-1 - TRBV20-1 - TGCAGTGCTAGAGAGGGGCATTCGACGGGAGCTTTCTTT CSAREGHSTGAFF
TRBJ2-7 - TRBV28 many TGTGCCAGCAGCCCTGGGGGGGACAAATACTACGAGCAGTACTTC CASSPGGDKYYEQYF
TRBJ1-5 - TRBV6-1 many TGTGCCAGCAGTGAAGCAAGGGTGTGGGGCAATCAGCCCCAGCATTTT CASSEARVWGNQPQHF
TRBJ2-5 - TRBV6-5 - TGTGCCAGCAGTTACGGGGACGGACAAGAGACCCAGTACTTC CASSYGDGQETQYF
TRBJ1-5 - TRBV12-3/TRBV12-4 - TGTGCCAGCAGTTGGAGGACAGAAAATCAGCCCCAGCATTTT CASSWRTENQPQHF
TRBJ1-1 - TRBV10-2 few TGCGCCAGCAGCGGTACGGATGGGATGAACACTGAAGCTTTCTTT CASSGTDGMNTEAFF
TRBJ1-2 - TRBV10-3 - TGTGCCATCAAAGGAGGAATCTATGGCTACACCTTC CAIKGGIYGYTF
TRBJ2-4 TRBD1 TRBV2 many TGTGCCAGCAGTGGACAGGGGCTAAACATTCAGTACTTC CASSGQGLNIQYF
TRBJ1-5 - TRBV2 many TGTGCCAGCAGTGAAAGGGGGGCTCAGCCCCAGCATTTT CASSERGAQPQHF
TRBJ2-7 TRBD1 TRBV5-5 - TGTGCCAGCAGGGCTCGGGCAGGGGGTAGGTACGAGCAGTACTTC CASRARAGGRYEQYF
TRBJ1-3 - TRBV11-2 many TGTGCCAGCAGCTGGGGCCCGGAGTTTCGGGGAAACACCATATATTTT CASSWGPEFRGNTIYF
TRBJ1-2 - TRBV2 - TGTGCCAGCAGTGACGGTAACCCTTATGGCTACACCTTC CASSDGNPYGYTF
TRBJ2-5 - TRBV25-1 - TGTGCCAGCAGAGAGGGGCTGGGGGCCCAGTACTTC CASREGLGAQYF
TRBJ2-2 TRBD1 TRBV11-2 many TGTGCCAGCAGCTTGGGGCCCTGGGACAGCCGGGGCGGGGAGCTGTTTTTT CASSLGPWDSRGGELFF
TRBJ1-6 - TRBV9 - TGTGCCAGCAGCCCCCTAGAGACCTATAATTCACCCCTCCACTTT CASSPLETYNSPLHF
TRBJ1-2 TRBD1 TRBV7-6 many TGTGCCAGCAGCTTAGCCGGACAGGGCGGGGATGGCTACACCTTC CASSLAGQGGDGYTF
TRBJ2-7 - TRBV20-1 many TGCAGTGCTACCTACAGGGTCGGGGTCGAGCAGTACTTC CSATYRVGVEQYF
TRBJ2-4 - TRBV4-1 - TGCGCCAGCAGCCAAGTGGGTCTGATTAAGTACTTC CASSQVGLIKYF
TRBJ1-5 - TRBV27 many TGTGCCAGCAGTTTATCGGGGCAGAGCAATCAGCCCCAGCATTTT CASSLSGQSNQPQHF
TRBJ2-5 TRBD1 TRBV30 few TGTGCCTGGAGTTCCCGGGACAGGGGTGTGGGGACCCAGTACTTC CAWSSRDRGVGTQYF
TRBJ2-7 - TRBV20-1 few TGCAGTGCTAGAGTGCCGGGCCCCTACGAGCAGTACTTC CSARVPGPYEQYF
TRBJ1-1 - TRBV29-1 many TGCAGCGTCACCGGGGGCCCTGAAGCTTTCTTT CSVTGGPEAFF
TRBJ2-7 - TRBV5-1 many TGCGCCAGCAGCTTGGATTCTCGGGGCGCCTACGAGCAGTACTTC CASSLDSRGAYEQYF
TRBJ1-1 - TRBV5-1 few TGCGCCACCCGTGGGCAGTCGAACACTGAAGCTTTCTTT CATRGQSNTEAFF
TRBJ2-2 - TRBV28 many TGTGCCAGCAGTTGGGGGTCGAACACCGGGGAGCTGTTTTTT CASSWGSNTGELFF
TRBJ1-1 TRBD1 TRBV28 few TGTGCCAGCAGATCCAGGACAGGGAGAACTGAAGCTTTCTTT CASRSRTGRTEAFF
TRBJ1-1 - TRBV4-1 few TGCGCCAGCAGCCAAAAACAGGGGAACACTGAAGCTTTCTTT CASSQKQGNTEAFF
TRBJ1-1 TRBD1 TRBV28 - TGTGCCAGCACCCTCTTCGACAGGGTGCGGATGAGCACTGAAGCTTTCTTT CASTLFDRVRMSTEAFF
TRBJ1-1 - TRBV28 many TGTGCCAGCAGTTTACGAGGGGTTGGGCACACTGAAGCTTTCTTT CASSLRGVGHTEAFF
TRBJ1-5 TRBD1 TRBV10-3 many TGTGCCCCAGGGGGGCAGGGAGACCAGCCCCAGCATTTT CAPGGQGDQPQHF
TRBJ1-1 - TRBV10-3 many TGTGCCATCAGTGGAACCAAGGGCACTGAAGCTTTCTTT CAISGTKGTEAFF
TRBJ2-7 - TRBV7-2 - TGTGCCAGCAGCTTGGGCCTTTTCTACGAGCAGTACTTC CASSLGLFYEQYF